One and the same sample provided the 14 T cell receptor beta chains below, sequenced in a study of blood T cell repertoires in COVID-19. TCRdb keeps only in-frame clones here, not all; method: immunoSEQ multiplex PCR. The sample contains 120,000 or so clones, more than 75% of which appear only once. The sample consisted of peripheral blood. The receptor source for this set is a woman aged 45 to 65 with acute or convalescent COVID-19.

This chain links TRBV7-2 with TRBJ1-6; the D is unclear. The V gene's germline CDR1 is SGHTA and CDR2 FQGNSA. Deletions cut 7 bases from V and 15 bases from J, with 19 bases between. The CDR3 extends over 13 amino acids. Here the CDR3 DNA reads TGTGCCAGCACAGCAGCTTTGAATACGGGCCTCCACTTT. It translates to CASTAALNTGLHF.

The chain carries TRBV18 and TRBJ2-4; D perhaps matches TRBD2 (5 bases). This CDR3 is built from 15 residues. V was trimmed by 3 bases and J by 1 base, leaving 10 bases between them. Germline lookup yields CDR1 KGHSH and CDR2 LQKENI. DNA for the CDR3: TGTGCCAGCTCACCGGAGAGGGCGGCCAAAAACATTCAGTACTTC. Translation gives CASSPERAAKNIQYF. Looking up the rest from reference TRBV18 and TRBJ2-4 gives the full variable domain: NAGVMQNPRHLVRRRGQEARLRCSPMKGHSHVYWYRQLPEEGLKFMVYLQKENIIDESGMPKERFSAEFPKEGPSILRIQQVVRGDSAAYFCASSPERAAKNIQYFGAGTRLSVL.

The chain combines TRBV2 with TRBJ1-1; 9 nucleotides align to TRBD1. The J segment lost 4 bases and the V segment lost 5 bases, leaving 5 bases of the junction unmatched. This CDR3 region has 14 residues. CDR1 and CDR2 from the germline V gene are SNHLY and FYNNEI. The CDR3 DNA sequence: TGTGCCAGCAGTCCTACAGGGGGCGTCACTGAAGCTTTCTTT. Protein sequence: CASSPTGGVTEAFF.

The rearrangement links TRBV3-1 (or the pseudogene TRBV3-2) to TRBJ2-7; TRBD1 agrees at 7 bases. V trimming: 3 bases; J trimming: 7 bases; junction bases outside the gene matches: 6. This CDR3 is 13 amino acids long. Germline lookup yields CDR1 LGHDT and CDR2 YNNKEL (reference sequence). CDR3 protein: CASSQLTGREQYF. As DNA, the CDR3 is TGTGCCAGCAGCCAGCTGACAGGGCGGGAGCAGTACTTC.

This chain joins TRBV19 and TRBJ1-5; the match to TRBD1 covers 11 bases. Unmatched junction bases numbered 6, after V lost 5 bases and J lost 3 bases. CDR1 and CDR2 (germline): LNHDA, SQIVND (reference sequence). The CDR3 contains 16 residues. The CDR3 bases are TGTGCCAGTAGTGCACCAGGACAGGGGGCCAATCAGCCCCAGCATTTT. Its translation is CASSAPGQGANQPQHF.

The chain employs TRBV11-3 and TRBJ2-1; unclear D gene. This CDR3 contains 14 residues. Germline loops: CDR1 SGHNT, CDR2 YENEEA. Trimming left V 0 bases short and J 6 bases short, with 9 bases between. CDR3 region: CASSLDWASNEQFF. The CDR3 DNA is TGTGCCAGCAGCTTAGATTGGGCATCCAATGAGCAGTTCTTC.

The chain combines TRBV6-6 with TRBJ1-5, with TRBD1 matching over 8 bases. The CDR3 covers 16 residues. V trimming: 7 bases; J trimming: 0 bases; junction bases outside the gene matches: 8. Per the germline V gene, CDR1 is MNHNY and CDR2 is SVGAGI (reference sequence). DNA for the CDR3: TGTGCCAGCACCCCGGGACAGGATTATAGCAATCAGCCCCAGCATTTT. Amino acids: CASTPGQDYSNQPQHF.

The chain uses TRBV19 and TRBJ2-2; D is undetermined. Germline V gene sequence: CDR1 LNHDA, CDR2 SQIVND (reference sequence). The CDR3 is made up of 13 amino acids. V was pared by 5 bases and J by 6 bases, with 10 bases between. The CDR3, as DNA: TGTGCCAGTAGTCTCTCGGTAGCCGGGGAGCTGTTTTTT. It encodes CASSLSVAGELFF. Drawing the rest from reference TRBV19 and TRBJ2-2, the complete variable domain is DGGITQSPKYLFRKEGQNVTLSCEQNLNHDAMYWYRQDPGQGLRLIYYSQIVNDFQKGDIAEGYSVSREKKESFPLTVTSAQKNPTAFYLCASSLSVAGELFFGEGSRLTVL.

The chain combines TRBV19 with TRBJ2-7; a weak D match, TRBD2 (5 bases). Germline V gene lookup returns CDR1 LNHDA and CDR2 SQIVND (reference sequence). The CDR3 contains 14 residues. V was pared by 3 bases and J by 2 bases, with 11 bases between. The CDR3 is CASSIGGGPYEQYF. The DNA of the CDR3 is TGTGCCAGTAGTATTGGTGGCGGGCCCTACGAGCAGTACTTC.

This clone was counted a few times. V gene TRBV3-1 (or the pseudogene TRBV3-2) combines with J gene TRBJ1-5; possibly TRBD1 for D (5 bases). V was trimmed by 4 bases and J by 10 bases, leaving 14 bases between them. Per the germline V gene, CDR1 is LGHDT and CDR2 is YNNKEL (reference sequence). The CDR3 sequence is 13 residues long. CDR3 in DNA: TGTGCCAGCAGCCTCCGGGGGGGAAAACCCCAGCATTTT. It codes for CASSLRGGKPQHF.

This chain uses TRBV5-1 with TRBJ1-4; D possibly corresponds to TRBD1 (5 bases). There are 16 residues in the CDR3. CDR1 is SGHRS and CDR2 is YFSETQ in the germline V gene. Deletions cut 0 bases from V and 1 base from J, with 10 bases between. Here the CDR3 DNA reads TGCGCCAGCAGCTTGGCCACCCAGGGAACTAATGAAAAACTGTTTTTT. It codes for CASSLATQGTNEKLFF.

The rearrangement uses TRBV6-5 and TRBJ2-7; 8 bases match TRBD2. The J segment lost 5 bases and the V segment lost 6 bases, leaving 12 bases of the junction unmatched. Germline V gene sequence: CDR1 MNHEY, CDR2 SVGAGI. This CDR3 has 15 residues. As DNA, the CDR3 is TGTGCCAGCAGCCAGGCAAGGCGGACTAGCAACGAGCAGTACTTC. This codes for CASSQARRTSNEQYF.

V is TRBV6-1 and J is TRBJ1-5, with 12 bases fitting TRBD1. The CDR3 covers 16 residues. Germline V gives CDR1 MNHNS, CDR2 SASEGT. V lost 4 bases, J lost 6 bases, and 7 bases stayed unmatched. The DNA of the CDR3 is TGTGCCAGCAGTGGGGACAGGGGGCCCGCGGGTCAGCCCCAGCATTTT. Translated, it gives CASSGDRGPAGQPQHF.

The chain couples TRBV7-9 to TRBJ2-2; D gene unclear. V dropped 0 bases and J dropped 5 bases, with 13 bases sitting between them. The germline CDR1 and CDR2 sequences are SEHNR and FQNEAQ (reference sequence). CDR3 length equals 16 residues. CDR3 amino acids: CASSLALTEPTGELFF. The CDR3, as DNA: TGTGCCAGCAGCTTAGCCCTCACAGAACCTACCGGGGAGCTGTTTTTT.